The 20 T cell receptor beta chains below all came from one sample that was sequenced in a study of control samples from healthy donors and cancer patients. The protocol was immunoSEQ multiplex PCR, while the TCRdb copy is restricted to in-frame clones and leaves out a portion. The data contain about 94,000 clones, about nine tenths of them singletons. Input material: blood. These receptors came from a woman under 30 in good health.

CDR3 bases: TGTGCCAGTAAGGCCTTGGGGCTAGCGGGGGGATACAATGAGCAGTTCTTC. This gives the protein CASKALGLAGGYNEQFF. The chain has TRBV19 and TRBJ2-1, with TRBD2 identical over 11 bases. V shed 7 bases and J 4 bases; nucleotides not matched to a gene: 12. CDR1 is LNHDA and CDR2 is SQIVND in the germline V gene (reference sequence). The length of the CDR3 is 17 residues. Drawing the rest from reference TRBV19 and TRBJ2-1, the complete variable domain is DGGITQSPKYLFRKEGQNVTLSCEQNLNHDAMYWYRQDPGQGLRLIYYSQIVNDFQKGDIAEGYSVSREKKESFPLTVTSAQKNPTAFYLCASKALGLAGGYNEQFFGPGTRLTVL.

The V gene is TRBV7-3, the J gene TRBJ2-1; TRBD1 matches 7 bases. The CDR3 is 13 amino acids. The germline gives CDR1 SGHTA, CDR2 FQGTGA. Trimming took 5 bases from V and 7 from J; bases not matched to a gene: 5. CDR3 in DNA: TGTGCCAGCAGCAAGGGGGCGCAGAATGAGCAGTTCTTC. Protein sequence: CASSKGAQNEQFF.

The rearrangement links TRBV19 to TRBJ1-2; D is ambiguous. Germline V CDR1 and CDR2: LNHDA, SQIVND (reference sequence). The length of the CDR3 is 13 residues. Trimming pared 6 bases from V and 2 bases from J, leaving 10 bases between. The CDR3 reads CASRTSSNYGYTF. The CDR3 nucleotides read TGTGCCAGTAGGACTTCCTCCAACTATGGCTACACCTTC.

V and J are TRBV7-9 and TRBJ1-5; D not resolved. The ends were cut back, 7 bases at V and 4 bases at J, with 8 bases in the middle. Germline-derived CDR1 and CDR2 are SEHNR and FQNEAQ (reference sequence). This CDR3 is built from 12 residues. The CDR3 protein is CASTLGNQPQHF. CDR3 coding DNA: TGTGCCAGCACGCTCGGGAATCAGCCCCAGCATTTT.

The chain couples TRBV7-9 to TRBJ2-1; unclear D gene. The CDR3 is made up of 13 amino acids. The germline V gene has CDR1 SEHNR and CDR2 FQNEAQ (reference sequence). Trimming left V 7 bases short and J 0 bases short, with 7 bases between. The CDR3 region is CASKTSSYNEQFF. CDR3 bases: TGTGCCAGCAAGACGAGCTCCTACAATGAGCAGTTCTTC.

The chain has TRBV5-3 and TRBJ2-1; 11 positions match TRBD1. Being an ORF, TRBV5-3 has a function that is uncertain. The CDR3 totals 15 residues. V lost 3 bases, J lost 7 bases, and 6 bases stayed unmatched. CDR3 sequence: CARSCPGTGGNEQFF. CDR3 DNA: TGTGCCAGAAGCTGCCCCGGGACAGGGGGAAATGAGCAGTTCTTC.

CDR3 nucleotides: TGTGCCAGCAGTACTCGGACAGGGGCCTACGAGCAGTACTTC. Translating gives CASSTRTGAYEQYF. The rearrangement uses TRBV6-5 and TRBJ2-7, with 9 bases matching TRBD1. Germline-derived CDR1 and CDR2 are MNHEY and SVGAGI. CDR3 size: 14 residues. J lost 2 bases, V lost 5 bases, and 4 bases had no gene match.

The chain joins TRBV4-1 to TRBJ2-5; D is undetermined. V lost 0 bases to trimming and J lost 9 bases, with 11 bases between them. This CDR3 comprises 13 residues. Looked up from germline, CDR1 is MGHRA and CDR2 is YSYEKL. The chain's CDR3 is CASSQESSAPQYF. The CDR3 region has the DNA TGCGCCAGCAGCCAAGAATCGTCAGCCCCCCAGTACTTC.

This clone was recorded only once. The rearrangement joins TRBV10-2 to TRBJ2-7; TRBD2 agrees at 7 bases. Germline values: CDR1 WSHSY, CDR2 SAAADI. Trimming removed 6 bases from V and 4 bases from J; junction bases left unmatched: 3. The CDR3 totals 12 residues. CDR3 sequence: CASSGRIYEQYF. In DNA form, the CDR3 reads TGCGCCAGCAGCGGGAGGATTTACGAGCAGTACTTC.

This chain links TRBV5-1 with TRBJ2-7; the match to TRBD1 covers 7 bases. CDR1 is SGHRS, CDR2 YFSETQ, per germline. The CDR3 sequence is 13 residues long. V lost 5 bases and J lost 5; bases outside the gene matches: 7. The CDR3 loop reads CASRLGGMDEQYF. The CDR3 DNA reads TGCGCCAGCAGGTTAGGGGGCATGGACGAGCAGTACTTC.

CDR3 region: CATSVQGHYGYTF. The DNA of the CDR3 is TGTGCCACCAGTGTCCAGGGGCACTATGGCTACACCTTC. The chain has TRBV24-1 and TRBJ1-2; possible D gene TRBD1, 6 bases. CDR3 length: 13 amino acids. CDR1 and CDR2 (germline): KGHDR, SFDVKD. Trimming cost V 5 bases and J 3 bases, with 9 bases left between them.

The chain uses TRBV3-1 (or the pseudogene TRBV3-2) and TRBJ2-7; D is unclear. The V end was cut by 3 bases, the J end by 2 bases, with 5 bases between. CDR1 and CDR2 (germline): LGHDT, YNNKEL (reference sequence). The CDR3 runs to 12 residues. Here the CDR3 reads CASSHLTYEQYF. CDR3 coding DNA: TGTGCCAGCAGCCACCTAACCTACGAGCAGTACTTC.

CDR3 sequence (DNA): TGTGCCAGCAGTGAAAGCACTAGCGTTAGCACAGATACGCAGTATTTT. Translating it yields CASSESTSVSTDTQYF. The chain couples TRBV6-4 to TRBJ2-3, with 7 positions matching TRBD2. This CDR3 is built from 16 residues. CDR1 is MRHNA and CDR2 is SNTAGT in the germline V gene. Trimming at V came to 3 bases and at J to 0 bases, leaving 6 bases not matched to a gene.

This clone was picked up one time. The chain joins TRBV5-5 to TRBJ2-7; 8 bases match TRBD2. The V gene end was trimmed by 4 bases and the J gene end by 6 bases; junction bases not matched to a gene: 12. The CDR3 runs 15 residues. Germline CDR1 and CDR2: SGHKS and YYEKEE (reference sequence). The chain's CDR3 is CASSAAGAGGLEQYF. DNA of the CDR3: TGTGCCAGCAGCGCCGCTGGGGCGGGGGGTCTCGAGCAGTACTTC.

The CDR3 bases are TGTGCCAGCAGCCAAGATTTGGCAACCTACGAGCAGTACTTC. The encoded protein is CASSQDLATYEQYF. The gene calls are TRBV4-2 and TRBJ2-7; unclear D gene. CDR1 is LGHNA, CDR2 YNFKEQ, per germline. The germline V and J ends were trimmed by 0 bases and 2 bases, with 8 bases remaining between them. The CDR3 runs to 14 residues.

V usage is TRBV12-5 and J usage is TRBJ1-2; the D is unclear. Trimming took off 7 bases at V and 2 bases at J, with 11 bases between the two ends. The CDR3 runs to 13 residues. Germline values: CDR1 LGHNT, CDR2 FRNRAP. CDR3: CASASRTNYGYTF. The CDR3 DNA is TGTGCTAGTGCGTCGAGGACCAACTATGGCTACACCTTC. Supplemented by reference TRBV12-5 and TRBJ1-2, the full variable domain reads DARVTQTPRHKVTEMGQEVTMRCQPILGHNTVFWYRQTMMQGLELLAYFRNRAPLDDSGMPKDRFSAEMPDATLATLKIQPSEPRDSAVYFCASASRTNYGYTFGSGTRLTVV.

V usage is TRBV2 and J usage is TRBJ2-7; D perhaps matches TRBD1 (6 bases). The length of the CDR3 is 12 residues. Deletions cut 7 bases from V and 5 bases from J, with 12 bases between. From germline, CDR1 is SNHLY and CDR2 FYNNEI. CDR3 amino acids: CASTVDRNEQYF. CDR3 nucleotides: TGTGCCAGCACCGTGGACAGAAACGAGCAGTACTTC.

This clone was counted a few times. This chain joins TRBV5-1 and TRBJ1-2; maybe TRBD1 (5 bases). The ends were cut back, 0 bases at V and 1 base at J, with 19 bases in the middle. CDR3 length equals 18 residues. Germline V gene lookup returns CDR1 SGHRS and CDR2 YFSETQ. CDR3 in amino acids: CASSLADAGGNYNYGYTF. The CDR3, as DNA: TGCGCCAGCAGCTTGGCCGACGCTGGGGGAAACTATAACTATGGCTACACCTTC.

V is TRBV9 and J is TRBJ1-2; TRBD1 matches at 8 bases. The ends lost 0 bases at V and 7 bases at J; junction bases unmatched: 5. Germline values: CDR1 SGDLS, CDR2 YYNGEE. The CDR3 runs 14 residues. In nucleotides, the CDR3 is TGTGCCAGCAGCGTAGGGCAGGGGGCGAGTGGCTACACCTTC. The encoded protein is CASSVGQGASGYTF.

The chain employs TRBV6-1 and TRBJ2-3, with D maybe TRBD2 (6 bases). Germline CDR1 is MNHNS and CDR2 is SASEGT. The length of the CDR3 is 14 residues. Trimming cost V 3 bases and J 6 bases, with 13 bases left between them. CDR3 protein: CASSESGERDTQYF. CDR3 sequence (DNA): TGTGCCAGCAGTGAGTCGGGAGAGCGGGATACGCAGTATTTT.